Presented here are 17 T cell receptor beta chains from one specimen sequenced in a study of blood T cell repertoires in COVID-19. TCRdb's table, derived via immunoSEQ multiplex PCR, lists solely in-frame clones and lacks some. The profile covers more than 95,000 clones, with around 78% appearing a single time and about 2.1% taken by the ten largest. The sample comprised peripheral blood. The origin of the receptors is a man aged 25 to 45 with acute or convalescent COVID-19.

This sequence joins TRBV3-1 (or the pseudogene TRBV3-2) and TRBJ2-5; 7 nucleotides line up with TRBD2. The CDR3 runs to 16 residues. The trim removed 1 base at V and 0 bases at J, leaving 5 bases unmatched. CDR1 is LGHDT and CDR2 is YNNKEL in the germline V gene (reference sequence). As DNA, the CDR3 is TGTGCCAGCAGCCAAGCGGAACTAGCGTACCAAGAGACCCAGTACTTC. The encoded protein is CASSQAELAYQETQYF.

The V gene is TRBV28, the J gene TRBJ2-1, with TRBD2 identical over 8 bases. This CDR3 spans 17 amino acids. The germline CDR1 and CDR2 sequences are MDHEN and SYDVKM. V lost 1 base, J lost 1 base, and 6 bases stayed unmatched. The CDR3 DNA follows: TGTGCCAGCAGTTTATCTGACGGGAGGGGTTCCTACAATGAGCAGTTCTTC. Amino acids: CASSLSDGRGSYNEQFF.

The chain combines TRBV12-3 or TRBV12-4 with TRBJ2-1; the match to TRBD2 covers 9 bases. This CDR3 region has 12 residues. The junction had 0 bases not matched to a gene; V was cut back by 3 bases and J by 9 bases. CDR3 loop: CASSFSGGEQFF. CDR3 bases: TGTGCCAGCAGTTTTAGCGGGGGTGAGCAGTTCTTC.

The chain couples TRBV11-3 to TRBJ2-7; D possibly corresponds to TRBD1 (6 bases). The CDR3 consists of 13 residues. Trimming removed 5 bases from V and 3 bases from J, with 11 bases in between. In germline, CDR1 is SGHNT, CDR2 YENEEA. In DNA form, the CDR3 reads TGTGCCAGCAGCCTCCGGGACAACTACGAGCAGTACTTC. Amino acids: CASSLRDNYEQYF.

CDR3 nucleotide sequence: TGTGCCAGCAGTCGGGATACCTATAATTCACCCCTCCACTTT. Translating gives CASSRDTYNSPLHF. The chain carries TRBV27 and TRBJ1-6; unclear D gene. Germline CDR1 reads MNHEY; CDR2 reads SMNVEV (reference sequence). The CDR3 spans 14 residues. V was pared by 5 bases and J by 2 bases, with 7 bases between.

The chain is built from TRBV6-6 and TRBJ2-7; 9 positions agree with TRBD1. The V gene's germline CDR1 is MNHNY and CDR2 SVGAGI (reference sequence). The CDR3 covers 15 residues. Trimming cost V 2 bases and J 10 bases; bases outside gene matches: 12. The CDR3 DNA reads TGTGCCAGCAGTTACGAAGGGGACAGGGTACCCACTCAGTACTTC. It translates to CASSYEGDRVPTQYF.

V is TRBV6-6 and J is TRBJ1-1, with a weak D call TRBD1 (6 bases). Germline V gene data show CDR1 as MNHNY and CDR2 as SVGAGI (reference sequence). V dropped 6 bases and J dropped 2 bases, with 13 bases sitting between them. The CDR3 has 14 amino acids. The CDR3 nucleotides read TGTGCCAGCAGCTCAAGGACAGTCAACACTGAAGCTTTCTTT. Its protein product is CASSSRTVNTEAFF.

The chain is built from TRBV5-1 and TRBJ1-1; TRBD1 matches 9 bases. Trimming at V came to 4 bases and at J to 5 bases, leaving 3 bases not matched to a gene. Germline loops: CDR1 SGHRS, CDR2 YFSETQ. The CDR3 consists of 13 residues. CDR3 coding DNA: TGCGCCAGCAGCCAGGACAGGGGAACTGAAGCTTTCTTT. Translated, it gives CASSQDRGTEAFF. Complete variable domain (other parts from reference TRBV5-1 and TRBJ1-1): KAGVTQTPRYLIKTRGQQVTLSCSPISGHRSVSWYQQTPGQGLQFLFEYFSETQRNKGNFPGRFSGRQFSNSRSEMNVSTLELGDSALYLCASSQDRGTEAFFGQGTRLTVV.

The chain uses TRBV6-5 and TRBJ1-5; D ambiguous. The CDR3 covers 13 residues. Trimming cost V 3 bases and J 3 bases, with 6 bases left between them. From germline, CDR1 is MNHEY and CDR2 SVGAGI. CDR3 DNA: TGTGCCAGCAGTTATCAGATCAATCAGCCCCAGCATTTT. This translates into CASSYQINQPQHF.

V is TRBV11-2 and J is TRBJ2-1; 9 bases fit TRBD2. This CDR3 has 15 residues. Germline CDR1 reads SGHAT; CDR2 reads FQNNGV. V gave up 5 bases and J gave up 7 bases; unmatched junction bases: 9. CDR3 DNA: TGTGCCAGCAGCAGATCCGGGACTAGCTTGAATGAGCAGTTCTTC. Translated: CASSRSGTSLNEQFF.

The chain links TRBV5-6 to TRBJ1-5; 10 bases match TRBD1. The germline V gene encodes CDR1 SGHDT and CDR2 YYEEEE. Unmatched junction bases numbered 14, after V lost 2 bases and J lost 9 bases. The CDR3 runs 17 residues. The CDR3 sequence: CASSFAGDRGPSGPQHF. In DNA form, the CDR3 reads TGTGCCAGCAGCTTTGCTGGGGACAGGGGACCCTCGGGGCCCCAGCATTTT.

V gene TRBV7-3 combines with J gene TRBJ1-1; no clear D gene. Germline V gene data show CDR1 as SGHTA and CDR2 as FQGTGA. The CDR3 extends over 18 amino acids. Trimming cost V 1 base and J 2 bases, with 20 bases left between them. The CDR3 reads CASSLNSGPIGDNTEAFF. The CDR3 DNA follows: TGTGCCAGCAGCTTAAATTCTGGACCCATCGGGGATAACACTGAAGCTTTCTTT.

The genes are TRBV10-3 and TRBJ2-2, with TRBD2 matching over 8 bases. The CDR3 loop spans 16 amino acids. The V segment lost 3 bases and the J segment 7 bases; nucleotides outside the gene matches: 10. Germline values: CDR1 ENHRY, CDR2 SYGVKD. DNA for the CDR3: TGTGCCATCAGTGATTCGGTGGCGGGAGGTGGCGGGGAGCTGTTTTTT. It codes for CAISDSVAGGGGELFF.

This chain joins TRBV18 and TRBJ1-1, with D perhaps TRBD1 (5 bases). Germline lookup yields CDR1 KGHSH and CDR2 LQKENI. Trimming pared 3 bases from V and 10 bases from J, leaving 15 bases between. The CDR3 runs to 13 residues. CDR3 region: CASSPRQGQGAFF. CDR3 DNA: TGTGCCAGCTCACCTCGACAAGGGCAGGGAGCTTTCTTT.

This clone appeared a few times. The rearrangement joins TRBV5-1 to TRBJ1-1; the D gene is possibly TRBD1 (5 bases). The V and J ends lost 3 bases and 5 bases respectively, with 8 bases between them. The CDR3 totals 12 residues. Germline V lookup: CDR1 SGHRS, CDR2 YFSETQ. The CDR3 protein is CASSWEGTEAFF. CDR3 DNA sequence: TGCGCCAGCAGCTGGGAGGGGACTGAAGCTTTCTTT.

The rearrangement links TRBV29-1 to TRBJ2-7; 11 bases line up with TRBD2. The J segment lost 6 bases and the V segment lost 5 bases, leaving 9 bases of the junction unmatched. The CDR3 covers 14 residues. Per the germline V gene, CDR1 is SQVTM and CDR2 is ANQGSEA. CDR3 DNA sequence: TGCAGCGTTCTTAATAGCGGGGGGGCCCGCGAGCAGTACTTC. Residues: CSVLNSGGAREQYF.

The chain combines TRBV5-1 with TRBJ2-7, with D possibly being TRBD1 (5 bases). This CDR3 has 15 amino acids. The germline gives CDR1 SGHRS, CDR2 YFSETQ. V lost 5 bases and J 2 bases, leaving 17 bases between the germline ends. CDR3 in DNA: TGCGCCAGCAGGCTGAGGCAGGGCAGCGCCTACGAGCAGTACTTC. Protein product: CASRLRQGSAYEQYF.